A single sample is the source of the 25 T cell receptor beta chains below, sequenced in a study of OX40 agonist ivuxolimab in advanced cancers. TCRdb's copy holds only in-frame clones and misses some; the assay was immunoSEQ multiplex PCR. The profile shows tens of thousands of clones, more than 85% of them singletons. The sample here was CD4+ or CD8+ T cells sorted from blood, taken in a trial of the OX40 agonist ivuxolimab. The source is an adult with an advanced solid tumor such as melanoma, head and neck, liver or kidney cancer.

The genes are TRBV5-1 and TRBJ1-2; D remains unclear. CDR1 SGHRS and CDR2 YFSETQ come from the germline V gene. V was trimmed by 0 bases and J by 3 bases, leaving 12 bases between them. The length of the CDR3 is 15 residues. The CDR3 region is CASSLAQAHDYGYTF. CDR3 sequence (DNA): TGCGCCAGCAGCTTGGCCCAGGCCCATGACTATGGCTACACCTTC.

CDR3 coding DNA: TGTGCCAGCAGCCTACAAGGACAGCGTAGGAGCCGGGAGGAAAAACTGTTTTTT. Its protein product is CASSLQGQRRSREEKLFF. The chain links TRBV7-2 to TRBJ1-4; D might be TRBD1 (6 bases). This CDR3 contains 18 residues. V lost 5 bases and J lost 8, with 27 bases in between. Germline CDR1 SGHTA, CDR2 FQGNSA.

The rearrangement joins TRBV27 to TRBJ2-7; D is unresolved. This CDR3 is built from 11 residues. The germline gives CDR1 MNHEY, CDR2 SMNVEV (reference sequence). Trimming stripped 4 bases from V and 0 bases from J, with 1 base between. This CDR3 is CASSSSYEQYF. Written as DNA, the CDR3 is TGTGCCAGCAGTTCCTCCTACGAGCAGTACTTC.

This clone came up a few times. This chain connects TRBV6-1 to TRBJ2-7; 10 bases are a match to TRBD2. V lost 6 bases to trimming and J lost 3 bases; unmatched junction nucleotides: 8. This CDR3 contains 15 residues. CDR1 and CDR2 (germline): MNHNS, SASEGT. CDR3 in DNA: TGTGCCAGCAGCGCCAGCGGGAGGGCCAACTACGAGCAGTACTTC. It specifies CASSASGRANYEQYF.

V usage is TRBV4-3 and J usage is TRBJ2-1; tentatively, D is TRBD1 (5 bases). This CDR3 contains 19 residues. The V and J ends lost 4 bases and 4 bases respectively, with 26 bases between them. Per the germline V gene, CDR1 is LGHNA and CDR2 is YSLEER. CDR3 coding DNA: TGCGCCAGCAGCCCAGGGATCTTGGACACTTCTTCACTTTACAATGAGCAGTTCTTC. Encoded protein: CASSPGILDTSSLYNEQFF.

In DNA form, the CDR3 reads TGCGCCAGCAGCCAAGGACAGGGGGGGTCCTACGAGCAGTACTTC. This sequence encodes CASSQGQGGSYEQYF. The chain employs TRBV4-1 and TRBJ2-7, with 9 nucleotides matching TRBD1. This CDR3 contains 15 residues. Germline loops: CDR1 MGHRA, CDR2 YSYEKL. Trimming took 1 base from V and 1 from J; bases not matched to a gene: 2.

The rearrangement uses TRBV6-5 and TRBJ2-7; weak D call: TRBD2 (6 bases). Germline values: CDR1 MNHEY, CDR2 SVGAGI. Trimming took 2 bases from V and 6 from J, leaving 14 bases between them. This CDR3 comprises 14 residues. This chain's CDR3 is CASSYAGSLSEQYF. The CDR3 DNA sequence: TGTGCCAGCAGTTACGCGGGGTCTTTGAGCGAGCAGTACTTC.

The sample holds a few counts of this clone. This rearrangement joins TRBV13 to TRBJ1-2; D might be TRBD1 (6 bases). Deletions cut 0 bases from V and 7 bases from J, with 9 bases between. This CDR3 region has 13 residues. The germline CDR1 and CDR2 sequences are PRHDT and FYEKMQ (reference sequence). The CDR3 nucleotides are TGTGCCAGCAGCTTAGGCCAGGGGTTTGGCTACACCTTC. Residues: CASSLGQGFGYTF.

The chain carries TRBV28 and TRBJ1-5; 9 bases line up with TRBD1. The CDR3 has 15 residues. Germline CDR1 and CDR2: MDHEN and SYDVKM. The J segment lost 1 base and the V segment lost 6 bases, leaving 4 bases of the junction unmatched. CDR3 in amino acids: CASRATGGSNQPQHF. The CDR3 DNA reads as TGTGCCAGCAGGGCGACAGGGGGAAGCAATCAGCCCCAGCATTTT.

This rearrangement joins TRBV6-5 to TRBJ1-2; 10 positions agree with TRBD1. The CDR3 is made up of 13 amino acids. Germline trimming cut 6 bases from V and 9 bases from J; bases unmatched to any gene: 7. Per the germline V gene, CDR1 is MNHEY and CDR2 is SVGAGI. CDR3 protein: CASRRGQGVRYTF. The CDR3 nucleotides read TGTGCCAGCAGACGCGGACAGGGGGTCCGCTACACCTTC.

This clone was observed a handful of times. The chain is built from TRBV28 and TRBJ2-1, with D perhaps TRBD2 (7 bases). This CDR3 contains 14 residues. The V gene's germline CDR1 is MDHEN and CDR2 SYDVKM. Trimming took off 4 bases at V and 10 bases at J, with 17 bases between the two ends. CDR3 region: CASSSGLGGGEQFF. The CDR3 coding sequence is TGTGCCAGCAGTTCCGGACTAGGGGGTGGGGAGCAGTTCTTC.

This sequence joins TRBV9 and TRBJ2-7; D unresolved. Deletions cut 0 bases from V and 2 bases from J, with 15 bases between. The CDR3 has 16 amino acids. Germline loops: CDR1 SGDLS, CDR2 YYNGEE. The CDR3 loop is CASSVDPGGGTYEQYF. The DNA of the CDR3 is TGTGCCAGCAGCGTAGACCCTGGTGGCGGAACCTACGAGCAGTACTTC.

The chain combines TRBV7-9 with TRBJ1-5; TRBD1 matches 10 bases. Unmatched junction bases numbered 2, after V lost 4 bases and J lost 2 bases. This CDR3 contains 15 residues. Germline V gene sequence: CDR1 SEHNR, CDR2 FQNEAQ (reference sequence). The CDR3 spells CASSSGQGGNQPQHF. As DNA, the CDR3 is TGTGCCAGCAGCTCAGGACAGGGGGGCAATCAGCCCCAGCATTTT.

The chain uses TRBV6-1 and TRBJ2-7; 11 positions agree with TRBD2. J lost 1 base, V lost 6 bases, and 5 bases had no gene match. Germline V CDR1 and CDR2: MNHNS, SASEGT. The CDR3 spans 15 residues. The CDR3 DNA follows: TGTGCCAGCAGGCCGGGACTAGCGGTGTCCTACGAGCAGTACTTC. Its protein product is CASRPGLAVSYEQYF.

The gene calls are TRBV27 and TRBJ1-5; 7 positions match TRBD1. CDR3 length: 16 amino acids. Trimming took 5 bases from V and 3 from J; bases not matched to a gene: 10. Germline CDR1 and CDR2: MNHEY and SMNVEV (reference sequence). CDR3 in DNA: TGTGCCAGCAGTACAACCGGGACAGACCACAATCAGCCCCAGCATTTT. Protein: CASSTTGTDHNQPQHF.

With respect to this clone: The same CDR3 arises from other DNA sequences in this sample as well. The chain is built from TRBV5-1 and TRBJ2-7; no definite D call. Looked up from germline, CDR1 is SGHRS and CDR2 is YFSETQ. The CDR3 is 12 amino acids. V shed 1 base and J shed 4 bases, with 6 bases lying between them. For the CDR3, the DNA is TGCGCCAGCAGCTTGTATGGATACGAGCAGTACTTC. The encoded protein is CASSLYGYEQYF.

This chain connects TRBV13 to TRBJ2-1; 11 bases map to TRBD2. V lost 5 bases to trimming and J lost 3 bases; unmatched junction nucleotides: 18. CDR3 length: 20 residues. The germline CDR1 and CDR2 sequences are PRHDT and FYEKMQ (reference sequence). The CDR3 bases are TGTGCCAGCAGCACACTAACCGGGACTAGCGGTTCTGCGGTCTACAATGAGCAGTTCTTC. Amino acids: CASSTLTGTSGSAVYNEQFF. Combining the CDR3 with reference TRBV13 and TRBJ2-1 gives the whole variable domain AAGVIQSPRHLIKEKRETATLKCYPIPRHDTVYWYQQGPGQDPQFLISFYEKMQSDKGSIPDRFSAQQFSDYHSELNMSSLELGDSALYFCASSTLTGTSGSAVYNEQFFGPGTRLTVL.

This clone was detected only a few times. The chain's CDR3 is CASSLAGRFGEQFF. The DNA of the CDR3 is TGTGCCAGCAGCTTAGCGGGGCGTTTTGGTGAGCAGTTCTTC. This chain links TRBV7-9 with TRBJ2-1; possible D gene TRBD1, 5 bases. Trimming removed 0 bases at V and 9 bases at J, with 12 bases between. In germline, CDR1 is SEHNR, CDR2 FQNEAQ (reference sequence). The CDR3 consists of 14 residues.

The chain links TRBV6-1 to TRBJ2-5, with D possibly matching TRBD1 (6 bases). Germline assignment: CDR1 MNHNS and CDR2 SASEGT. This CDR3 contains 14 residues. The V end was cut by 11 bases, the J end by 5 bases, with 21 bases between. In nucleotides, the CDR3 is TGTGCCGCCGCCCCAGGGGCCACAATGGAGACCCAGTACTTC. Its translation: CAAAPGATMETQYF.

The chain is built from TRBV27 and TRBJ2-7, with 8 positions matching TRBD1. This CDR3 comprises 15 residues. The V segment lost 6 bases and the J segment 5 bases; nucleotides outside the gene matches: 12. The germline CDR1 and CDR2 sequences are MNHEY and SMNVEV (reference sequence). The CDR3 bases are TGTGCCAGCAGCCAACTAATGGGACAGGCCCACGAGCAGTACTTC. Protein: CASSQLMGQAHEQYF.

CDR3 protein: CASSLVGQGYEKLFF. For the CDR3, the DNA is TGTGCCAGCAGCTTGGTGGGACAGGGGTATGAAAAACTGTTTTTT. The chain recombines TRBV5-6 with TRBJ1-4; 10 bases map to TRBD1. The germline gives CDR1 SGHDT, CDR2 YYEEEE. V gave up 0 bases and J gave up 6 bases; unmatched junction bases: 2. The length of the CDR3 is 15 residues.

The chain joins TRBV4-1 to TRBJ2-3, with D maybe TRBD2 (7 bases). The CDR3 has 15 amino acids. Germline V gives CDR1 MGHRA, CDR2 YSYEKL. Trimming took off 7 bases at V and 2 bases at J, with 16 bases between the two ends. The CDR3 reads CASNRIGGDTDTQYF. CDR3 nucleotide sequence: TGCGCCAGCAACCGAATAGGGGGGGACACAGATACGCAGTATTTT.

The chain combines TRBV9 with TRBJ2-1, with D possibly TRBD1 on 6 matching bases. Germline assignment: CDR1 SGDLS and CDR2 YYNGEE. The CDR3 contains 15 residues. The V and J ends lost 0 bases and 6 bases respectively, with 13 bases between them. CDR3 sequence: CASSVEGQRGNEQFF. In DNA form, the CDR3 reads TGTGCCAGCAGCGTAGAGGGACAAAGGGGCAATGAGCAGTTCTTC.

The rearrangement uses TRBV9 and TRBJ2-3; 9 bases map to TRBD2. The CDR3 runs 15 residues. Per germline, CDR1 SGDLS and CDR2 YYNGEE. V trimming: 4 bases; J trimming: 4 bases; junction bases outside the gene matches: 7. The CDR3 region has the DNA TGTGCCAGCAGCATGTTAGCGGGAGCGGCAGATACGCAGTATTTT. Its translation: CASSMLAGAADTQYF.

The chain employs TRBV29-1 and TRBJ2-7; a possible D gene is TRBD2 (6 bases). This CDR3 contains 14 residues. V was clipped by 1 base and J by 4 bases, with 14 bases between them. Germline CDR1 and CDR2: SQVTM and ANQGSEA. For the CDR3, the DNA is TGCAGCGTTGAAGGGGCGACTAGTAGGTACGAGCAGTACTTC. This gives the protein CSVEGATSRYEQYF.